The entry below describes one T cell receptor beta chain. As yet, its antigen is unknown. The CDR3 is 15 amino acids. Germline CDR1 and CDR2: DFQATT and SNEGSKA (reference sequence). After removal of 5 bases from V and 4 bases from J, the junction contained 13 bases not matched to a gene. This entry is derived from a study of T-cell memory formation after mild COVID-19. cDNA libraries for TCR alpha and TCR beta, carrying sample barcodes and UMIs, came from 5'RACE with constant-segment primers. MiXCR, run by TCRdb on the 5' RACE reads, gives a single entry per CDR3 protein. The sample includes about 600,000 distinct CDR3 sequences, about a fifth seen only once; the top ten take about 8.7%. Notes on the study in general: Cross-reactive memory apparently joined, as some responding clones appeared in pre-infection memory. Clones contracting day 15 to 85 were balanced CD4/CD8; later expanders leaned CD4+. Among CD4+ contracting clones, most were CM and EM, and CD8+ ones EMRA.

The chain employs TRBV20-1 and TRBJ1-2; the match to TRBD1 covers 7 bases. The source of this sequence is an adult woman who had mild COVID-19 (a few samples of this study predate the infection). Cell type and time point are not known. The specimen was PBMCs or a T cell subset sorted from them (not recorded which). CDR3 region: CSARLTGWSGYGYTF. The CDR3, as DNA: TGCAGTGCTCGACTGACAGGGTGGTCTGGCTATGGCTACACCTTC.